The text below deals with one T cell receptor (beta chain). Its cognate antigen is unknown. CDR1 and CDR2 from the germline V gene are MDHEN and SYDVKM. Between the trimmed V and J ends, which lost 5 bases and 3 bases, there was a span of 17 bases. This CDR3 region has 15 residues. The sample originates from a study of Ad26.COV2.S vaccination and SARS-CoV-2 variants. Study information: Participants got Ad26.COV2.S intramuscularly, once or twice 56 days apart.

Treatment described: 15 to 20 received Ad26.COV2.S at low or high dose, single or two shots; five or six received placebo; per-sample allocation not given. Specimens were obtained on day 63 following the first vaccine or placebo injection. Its platform was an Ad26 vector, and its expressed antigen was Wuhan-strain SARS-CoV-2 spike. Sequencing used immunoSEQ multiplex PCR; TCRdb keeps in-frame clones, though not all of them. Among 440,000 or so clones, about nine tenths were seen once, and the ten largest hold less than 5.5%. Study observations and caveats: Spike-specific TCR breadth was greater in vaccine than placebo recipients.

This sequence originates from a person aged 18-60 years who received the Ad26.COV2.S COVID-19 vaccine or a placebo. The material was peripheral blood, obtained in a trial of Ad26.COV2.S vaccine versus placebo. The chain links TRBV28 to TRBJ2-7, with D hard to call. CDR3 nucleotide sequence: TGTGCCAGCAGTCCCGTAGCCCTCCTCGGCTACGAGCAGTACTTC. Its translation: CASSPVALLGYEQYF.